These 5 T cell receptor beta chains originate from one sample sequenced in a study of OX40 agonist ivuxolimab in advanced cancers. The method was immunoSEQ multiplex PCR; TCRdb's version includes in-frame clones alone and lacks a portion of them. The sample includes 60,000 to 75,000 clones, about 87% of them seen just once. The specimen comprised CD4+ or CD8+ T cells sorted from blood, sampled in a trial of the OX40 agonist ivuxolimab. The receptors stem from an adult with an advanced solid tumor such as melanoma, head and neck, liver or kidney cancer.

The chain carries TRBV11-2 and TRBJ1-6; D is ambiguous. V dropped 5 bases and J dropped 0 bases, with 8 bases sitting between them. The CDR3 length is 15 residues. Germline CDR1 reads SGHAT; CDR2 reads FQNNGV. The CDR3 DNA follows: TGTGCCAGCAGCAGCGTAAGCTCCTATAATTCACCCCTCCACTTT. Amino acids: CASSSVSSYNSPLHF.

The V call is TRBV5-1, the J call TRBJ1-1; TRBD1 matches 8 bases. The CDR3 is made up of 14 amino acids. Losses at the gene ends were 4 bases for V and 4 bases for J; bases not matched to a gene: 6. The germline CDR1 and CDR2 sequences are SGHRS and YFSETQ. CDR3 DNA sequence: TGCGCCAGCAGCGGCAGGGGGCGGATCACTGAAGCTTTCTTT. This gives the protein CASSGRGRITEAFF.

There are a few counts of this clone. CDR3 DNA: TGTGCCAGTAGTATAGGCCTAAGCCAGGCCTGGCAGCCCCAGCATTTT. Its protein is CASSIGLSQAWQPQHF. The V and J genes are TRBV19 and TRBJ1-5; D gene unclear. The CDR3 totals 16 residues. The V end lost 1 base, the J end lost 7 bases, and 17 bases lay between the germline ends. The germline V gene has CDR1 LNHDA and CDR2 SQIVND (reference sequence). Drawing the rest from reference TRBV19 and TRBJ1-5, the complete variable domain is DGGITQSPKYLFRKEGQNVTLSCEQNLNHDAMYWYRQDPGQGLRLIYYSQIVNDFQKGDIAEGYSVSREKKESFPLTVTSAQKNPTAFYLCASSIGLSQAWQPQHFGDGTRLSIL.

In this sample, this clone turned up a few times. The chain links TRBV7-9 to TRBJ1-2; D is ambiguous. The CDR3 has 13 residues. The germline CDR1 and CDR2 sequences are SEHNR and FQNEAQ (reference sequence). The V end lost 0 bases, the J end lost 2 bases, and 4 bases lay between the germline ends. CDR3 coding DNA: TGTGCCAGCAGCTTAGCAGGGAACTATGGCTACACCTTC. This translates into CASSLAGNYGYTF.

The genes are TRBV6-1 and TRBJ2-2; D remains ambiguous. CDR3 length: 13 amino acids. The V gene lost 7 bases and the J gene lost 2 bases, with 8 bases spanning the gap. Germline loops: CDR1 MNHNS, CDR2 SASEGT. CDR3: CASTNSNTGELFF. CDR3 sequence (DNA): TGTGCCAGCACCAACAGTAACACCGGGGAGCTGTTTTTT.